The clone carrying this TCR beta chain was picked up a small number of times. Its antigen is currently unknown. Donors were healthy Caucasian individuals from Russia aged about 6 to 90. The CDR3 totals 19 residues. Unmatched junction bases numbered 15, after V lost 2 bases and J lost 2 bases. Germline V gene data show CDR1 as MDHEN and CDR2 as SYDVKM. This entry comes from a study of blood T cells in healthy people across ages. Notes on the study in general: Changes in expanded clonotypes were possibly confounded, as the CMV status of donors was unknown. Because sorting was not performed, PBMCs prevented conclusive naive versus antigen-experienced comparison.

Together with a sample-barcoded 5' primer, a J-beta primer mix was included in a second PCR lasting roughly 6 to 12 cycles. The template-switch adaptor, which had 12 random nucleotides, put a tag on each cDNA molecule. From the 5' RACE reads, TCRdb called clonotypes with MiXCR, one entry per CDR3 protein. The sample shows about 800,000 distinct CDR3 sequences, just under 25% of them seen only once. These data were also filed under a second study, of T cells of mothers and their children.

The TCR sequence derives from a boy aged 5-17 years in good health. The chain joins TRBV28 to TRBJ1-5; 7 bases line up with TRBD1. The sequenced sample was blood. The CDR3 sequence: CASSLEGRGGLGGNQPQHF. In DNA, the CDR3 is TGTGCCAGCAGTTTAGAAGGCAGGGGGGGCTTAGGGGGCAATCAGCCCCAGCATTTT.